These 24 T cell receptor beta chains were all obtained from the same sample, sequenced in a study of cytomegalovirus exposure and HLA in healthy donors. With 60 Vbeta and 13 Jbeta primers, the PCR was carried out. The repertoire was sequenced with immunoSEQ multiplex PCR; TCRdb's copy has only in-frame clones and lacks some. The sample has approximately 210,000 clones, about four fifths seen once. The sample consisted of PBMCs. The receptors derive from a woman aged 45-65 years in good health and CMV-seronegative.

This sequence joins TRBV5-6 and TRBJ2-6, with 12 bases fitting TRBD1. The CDR3 loop spans 19 amino acids. Germline values: CDR1 SGHDT, CDR2 YYEEEE. The trim removed 2 bases at V and 3 bases at J, leaving 9 bases unmatched. The CDR3 loop is CASSFVVGTGGFGANVLTF. CDR3 DNA sequence: TGTGCCAGCAGCTTTGTAGTTGGGACAGGGGGCTTTGGGGCCAACGTCCTGACTTTC.

This chain connects TRBV2 to TRBJ2-3, with 10 nucleotides matching TRBD2. In germline, CDR1 is SNHLY, CDR2 FYNNEI. CDR3 size: 15 residues. V gave up 6 bases and J gave up 1 base; unmatched junction bases: 4. DNA for the CDR3: TGTGCCAGCAGCGTCGGACTAGCGGGCACAGATACGCAGTATTTT. The encoded protein is CASSVGLAGTDTQYF.

This rearrangement joins TRBV28 to TRBJ1-6, with D uncertain. The CDR3 sequence is 16 residues long. Trimming removed 2 bases at V and 6 bases at J, with 14 bases between. The V gene's germline CDR1 is MDHEN and CDR2 SYDVKM. CDR3 bases: TGTGCCAGCAGTTTAGGCCCCCGCGGCGCTAATTCACCCCTCCACTTT. The encoded protein is CASSLGPRGANSPLHF. Full variable domain (missing parts from reference TRBV28 and TRBJ1-6): DVKVTQSSRYLVKRTGEKVFLECVQDMDHENMFWYRQDPGLGLRLIYFSYDVKMKEKGDIPEGYSVSREKKERFSLILESASTNQTSMYLCASSLGPRGANSPLHFGNGTRLTVT.

The chain is built from TRBV5-1 and TRBJ1-1, with D uncertain. V dropped 3 bases and J dropped 2 bases, with 8 bases sitting between them. The CDR3 totals 13 residues. CDR1 is SGHRS, CDR2 YFSETQ, per germline. The CDR3 DNA is TGCGCCAGCAGCTATAGCCAAAACACTGAAGCTTTCTTT. This encodes CASSYSQNTEAFF.

This clone has only one observation. The rearrangement joins TRBV28 to TRBJ2-7, with 10 bases aligning to TRBD2. This CDR3 is built from 15 residues. V lost 3 bases and J lost 1; bases outside the gene matches: 3. The germline V gene has CDR1 MDHEN and CDR2 SYDVKM. CDR3 bases: TGTGCCAGCAGTTTCACAGCGGGAGGGTCCTACGAGCAGTACTTC. Amino acid sequence: CASSFTAGGSYEQYF. Full variable domain (rest looked up from reference TRBV28 and TRBJ2-7): DVKVTQSSRYLVKRTGEKVFLECVQDMDHENMFWYRQDPGLGLRLIYFSYDVKMKEKGDIPEGYSVSREKKERFSLILESASTNQTSMYLCASSFTAGGSYEQYFGPGTRLTVT.

This chain connects TRBV7-2 to TRBJ1-2; TRBD1 matches 10 bases. Germline V CDR1 and CDR2: SGHTA, FQGNSA. The CDR3 runs to 13 residues. V gave up 10 bases and J gave up 13 bases; unmatched junction bases: 15. CDR3 loop: CATRQGAPGQATF. The CDR3, as DNA: TGTGCCACCCGACAGGGGGCGCCGGGTCAGGCCACCTTC.

This clone occurred once. The rearrangement links TRBV5-6 to TRBJ2-7; 7 bases line up with TRBD1. The CDR3 loop spans 15 amino acids. Germline lookup yields CDR1 SGHDT and CDR2 YYEEEE. With V trimmed by 5 bases and J by 4 bases, 12 bases remained unmatched. Here the CDR3 DNA reads TGTGCCAGCAGGAAATCATGGACAGGTGATTACGAGCAGTACTTC. Its protein product is CASRKSWTGDYEQYF.

The rearrangement links TRBV18 to TRBJ2-5; 7 nucleotides align to TRBD2. This CDR3 has 14 residues. CDR1 and CDR2 from the germline V gene are KGHSH and LQKENI. Trimming at V came to 0 bases and at J to 7 bases, leaving 5 bases not matched to a gene. CDR3 loop: CASSPPSREGTQYF. The CDR3 nucleotides read TGTGCCAGCTCACCACCGAGCAGGGAGGGGACCCAGTACTTC.

The V call is TRBV9, the J call TRBJ1-2, with D unresolved. Germline V lookup: CDR1 SGDLS, CDR2 YYNGEE. V lost 3 bases and J lost 6, with 15 bases in between. CDR3 length: 14 residues. The CDR3 region has the DNA TGTGCCAGCAGCGCCCCGAGGAGGGCCGATGGCTACACCTTC. The encoded protein is CASSAPRRADGYTF.

The chain couples TRBV27 to TRBJ2-7; D remains unclear. Trimming pared 2 bases from V and 2 bases from J, leaving 10 bases between. This CDR3 has 14 amino acids. The germline V gene encodes CDR1 MNHEY and CDR2 SMNVEV (reference sequence). The CDR3 region is CASSLSSYPYEQYF. The CDR3 DNA follows: TGTGCCAGCAGTTTAAGTAGTTACCCCTACGAGCAGTACTTC.

The chain recombines TRBV27 with TRBJ2-2; tentative D call: TRBD1 (6 bases). The CDR3 length is 16 residues. Trimming cost V 5 bases and J 2 bases, with 15 bases left between them. CDR1 and CDR2 (germline): MNHEY, SMNVEV (reference sequence). CDR3 in DNA: TGTGCCAGCAGTCTCACTCGGACAGCCAACACCGGGGAGCTGTTTTTT. Protein sequence: CASSLTRTANTGELFF.

The rearrangement uses TRBV6-5 and TRBJ1-1; tentatively, D is TRBD1 (5 bases). Deletions cut 0 bases from V and 6 bases from J, with 14 bases between. CDR1 is MNHEY, CDR2 SVGAGI, per germline. This CDR3 has 15 amino acids. CDR3 residues: CASSYSNSGRAEAFF. The CDR3 DNA follows: TGTGCCAGCAGTTACTCGAACTCAGGGAGGGCTGAAGCTTTCTTT.

This clone came up once. The V call is TRBV7-9, the J call TRBJ1-5, with D unresolved. The CDR3 extends over 14 amino acids. Looked up from germline, CDR1 is SEHNR and CDR2 is FQNEAQ (reference sequence). The V and J ends lost 7 bases and 7 bases respectively, with 17 bases between them. The CDR3 DNA reads TGTGCCAGCACCACCTTCGGGGAGGGCCAGCCCCAGCATTTT. It specifies CASTTFGEGQPQHF.

V usage is TRBV6-5 and J usage is TRBJ2-7; TRBD2 aligns across 11 bases. The CDR3 has 16 residues. Germline CDR1 MNHEY, CDR2 SVGAGI. The J segment lost 0 bases and the V segment lost 4 bases, leaving 5 bases of the junction unmatched. This CDR3 reads CASSSLAGGSSYEQYF. CDR3 sequence (DNA): TGTGCCAGCAGTTCCTTAGCGGGGGGGTCCTCCTACGAGCAGTACTTC.

For the CDR3, the DNA is TGTGCCAGCAGTTCGCCCCTCTACTACGAGCAGTACTTC. Translating gives CASSSPLYYEQYF. The V and J genes are TRBV27 and TRBJ2-7; D remains ambiguous. V lost 4 bases to trimming and J lost 3 bases, with 10 bases between them. Per germline, CDR1 MNHEY and CDR2 SMNVEV (reference sequence). The CDR3 has 13 residues.

This chain connects TRBV11-2 to TRBJ2-7; 7 bases match TRBD2. The germline gives CDR1 SGHAT, CDR2 FQNNGV. This CDR3 spans 14 amino acids. V trimming: 7 bases; J trimming: 4 bases; junction bases outside the gene matches: 10. For the CDR3, the DNA is TGTGCCAGCAAACGGGGGAGGGATCTATACGAGCAGTACTTC. It translates to CASKRGRDLYEQYF.

The chain's CDR3 is CASSWSGGINTGELFF. The CDR3 coding sequence is TGTGCCAGCAGTTGGAGTGGCGGGATCAACACCGGGGAGCTGTTTTTT. The V gene is TRBV6-5, the J gene TRBJ2-2; D perhaps matches TRBD2 (6 bases). The germline gives CDR1 MNHEY, CDR2 SVGAGI. The length of the CDR3 is 16 residues. V shed 4 bases and J shed 2 bases, with 14 bases lying between them.

This rearrangement joins TRBV11-2 to TRBJ1-6; a possible D gene is TRBD1 (5 bases). V was shortened by 5 bases and J by 2 bases, with 10 bases between the two germline ends. CDR1 is SGHAT and CDR2 is FQNNGV in the germline V gene. The CDR3 runs to 15 residues. CDR3 amino acids: CASSPGGAYNSPLHF. The CDR3 bases are TGTGCCAGCAGCCCTGGGGGGGCCTATAATTCACCCCTCCACTTT.

V is TRBV19 and J is TRBJ2-3; D possibly corresponds to TRBD1 (6 bases). The V and J ends lost 11 bases and 6 bases respectively, with 21 bases between them. CDR3 length: 14 amino acids. The germline CDR1 and CDR2 sequences are LNHDA and SQIVND (reference sequence). The CDR3 nucleotides are TGTGCCTGTACAGGGCGGAACCCCACGGATACGCAGTATTTT. Its translation is CACTGRNPTDTQYF.

The chain joins TRBV2 to TRBJ2-1; TRBD2 matches at 12 bases. The V gene's germline CDR1 is SNHLY and CDR2 FYNNEI. The CDR3 is made up of 15 amino acids. V gave up 6 bases and J gave up 5 bases; unmatched junction bases: 5. The CDR3 DNA sequence: TGTGCCAGCAGGGCTTCTAGCGGGGGGGACAATGAGCAGTTCTTC. Translating gives CASRASSGGDNEQFF. The full variable domain, completed using reference TRBV2 and TRBJ2-1, is EPEVTQTPSHQVTQMGQEVILRCVPISNHLYFYWYRQILGQKVEFLVSFYNNEISEKSEIFDDQFSVERPDGSNFTLKIRSTKLEDSAMYFCASRASSGGDNEQFFGPGTRLTVL.

The rearrangement joins TRBV14 to TRBJ1-2; TRBD1 aligns across 7 bases. Looked up from germline, CDR1 is SGHDN and CDR2 is FVKESK. The J segment lost 8 bases and the V segment lost 4 bases, leaving 13 bases of the junction unmatched. The CDR3 sequence is 15 residues long. Here the CDR3 DNA reads TGTGCCAGCAGCCGCCGAACAGGGGCGCCAGGAGGCTACACCTTC. Residues: CASSRRTGAPGGYTF.

The chain joins TRBV5-1 to TRBJ2-3, with 9 positions matching TRBD1. After removal of 4 bases from V and 1 base from J, the junction contained 10 bases not matched to a gene. Germline loops: CDR1 SGHRS, CDR2 YFSETQ. The CDR3 totals 17 residues. Here the CDR3 reads CASSIPSTGGGTDTQYF. Here the CDR3 DNA reads TGCGCCAGCAGCATCCCCTCGACAGGGGGAGGCACAGATACGCAGTATTTT.

V is TRBV27 and J is TRBJ2-3; perhaps TRBD2 as D (6 bases). CDR1 MNHEY and CDR2 SMNVEV come from the germline V gene (reference sequence). The CDR3 extends over 16 amino acids. Deletions cut 5 bases from V and 1 base from J, with 16 bases between. CDR3 region: CASSPTGRGGTDTQYF. The CDR3 DNA sequence: TGTGCCAGCAGTCCAACGGGGCGGGGAGGCACAGATACGCAGTATTTT.

This chain joins TRBV7-8 and TRBJ1-2; the D gene is possibly TRBD1 (6 bases). Germline lookup yields CDR1 SGHVS and CDR2 FQNEAQ. The CDR3 consists of 15 residues. The germline V and J ends were trimmed by 5 bases and 7 bases, with 20 bases remaining between them. This CDR3 reads CASSPREGVFRGYTF. The CDR3 coding sequence is TGTGCCAGCAGCCCGCGGGAGGGGGTTTTCCGTGGCTACACCTTC.